Listed here are 2 T cell receptor beta chains from one sample, sequenced in a study of early T cells in non-severe SARS-CoV-2 infection. Via MiXCR, TCRdb re-called the 5' RACE reads, giving one row per CDR3 protein. The table has fewer than 75,000 distinct CDR3 sequences, around 20% seen once; the top ten hold approximately 15%. The sequencing here drew on whole blood, taken at baseline. The receptors were gathered from an adult who was a healthcare worker with PCR-confirmed SARS-CoV-2 infection or an uninfected control (not recorded which).

V gene TRBV29-1 combines with J gene TRBJ1-1, with D possibly TRBD1 on 6 matching bases. Trimming left V 6 bases short and J 2 bases short, with 16 bases between. The length of the CDR3 is 14 residues. From germline, CDR1 is SQVTM and CDR2 ANQGSEA. CDR3 protein: CSVKPGASNTEAFF. Written as DNA, the CDR3 is TGCAGCGTAAAACCAGGGGCGAGCAACACTGAAGCTTTCTTT.

The chain couples TRBV5-1 to TRBJ2-2; a possible D gene is TRBD1 (6 bases). The length of the CDR3 is 15 residues. V dropped 1 base and J dropped 4 bases, with 11 bases sitting between them. CDR1 is SGHRS, CDR2 YFSETQ, per germline. The CDR3 sequence is CASSLMGAFTGELFF. For the CDR3, the DNA is TGCGCCAGCAGCTTGATGGGGGCTTTCACCGGGGAGCTGTTTTTT.